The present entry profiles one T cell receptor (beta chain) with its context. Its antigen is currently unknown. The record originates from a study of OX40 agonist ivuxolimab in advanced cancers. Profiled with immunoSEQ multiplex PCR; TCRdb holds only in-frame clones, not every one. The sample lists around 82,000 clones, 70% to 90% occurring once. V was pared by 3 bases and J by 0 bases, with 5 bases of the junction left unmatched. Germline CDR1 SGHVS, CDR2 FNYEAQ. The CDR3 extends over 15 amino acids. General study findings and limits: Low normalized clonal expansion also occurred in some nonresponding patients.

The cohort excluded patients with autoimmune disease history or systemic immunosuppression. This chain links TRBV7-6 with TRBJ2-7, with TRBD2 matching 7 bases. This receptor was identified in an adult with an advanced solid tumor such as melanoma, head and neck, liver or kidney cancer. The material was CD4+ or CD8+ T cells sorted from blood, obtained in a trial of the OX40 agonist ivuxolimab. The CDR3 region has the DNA TGTGCCAGCAGCTTGCGGCGGGAGAGCTCCTACGAGCAGTACTTC. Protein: CASSLRRESSYEQYF.